This passage covers 10 T cell receptor beta chains from one sample sequenced in a study of Ad26.COV2.S vaccination and SARS-CoV-2 variants (dated by TCRdb to the early 2020s). The label giving this sample's time point can be read as: individuals recovered from natural SARS-CoV-2 infection. Library construction relied on the immunoSEQ multiplex PCR assay. The table comes from immuneACCESS by way of TCRdb, which keeps in-frame sequences with V and J called. Part of the clones is missing from these tables; in studies checked, under half for an unresolved V gene and the rest for unknown reasons. The sample table shows under 150,000 clones, and 86% are seen once. 4% to 6% of the sample goes to the ten largest clones. The specimen was peripheral blood, collected after recovery from COVID-19. The receptor source for this set is a human donor who had recovered from COVID-19.

This chain joins TRBV7-9 and TRBJ2-5; D is perhaps TRBD1 (5 bases). V was cut by 3 bases and J by 2 bases, with 10 bases left in between. There are 14 residues in the CDR3. From germline, CDR1 is SEHNR and CDR2 FQNEAQ (reference sequence). CDR3 in amino acids: CASSFGRGQETQYF. CDR3 nucleotide sequence: TGTGCCAGCAGCTTTGGAAGGGGTCAAGAGACCCAGTACTTC.

The chain employs TRBV28 and TRBJ1-6; TRBD1 might be the D (5 bases). Between the trimmed V and J ends, which lost 6 bases and 9 bases, there was a span of 18 bases. Germline assignment: CDR1 MDHEN and CDR2 SYDVKM. CDR3 size: 15 residues. The CDR3 DNA follows: TGTGCCAGCAGCGAAACGGGGGTATTGGGTTCACCCCTCCACTTT. It yields the protein CASSETGVLGSPLHF.

The chain uses TRBV7-2 and TRBJ2-7; D not resolved. Deletions cut 5 bases from V and 5 bases from J, with 16 bases between. Germline CDR1 and CDR2: SGHTA and FQGNSA. The CDR3 runs 14 residues. For the CDR3, the DNA is TGTGCCAGCAGCCACTCAGATGTCCGGGACGAGCAGTACTTC. This gives the protein CASSHSDVRDEQYF.

About this clone itself: Compared with germline, one end of the junction differs, possibly owing to a read error. This chain joins TRBV7-7 and TRBJ2-5, with 9 bases aligning to TRBD2. CDR1 and CDR2 (germline): SSHAT, FNYEAQ (reference sequence). The length of the CDR3 is 15 residues. The CDR3 loop reads CASSLGSGGGETQYF. In DNA form, the CDR3 reads TGTGCTAGCAGCTTGGGTAGCGGGGGAGGAGAGACCCAGTACTTC.

CDR3 residues: CASSQDLTDTQYF. The CDR3 nucleotides are TGCGCCAGCAGCCAAGACCTTACAGATACGCAGTATTTT. The V call is TRBV4-1, the J call TRBJ2-3; no reliable D call. The CDR3 is made up of 13 amino acids. V was clipped by 0 bases and J by 3 bases, with 4 bases between them. CDR1 is MGHRA and CDR2 is YSYEKL in the germline V gene.

The chain combines TRBV3-1 (or the pseudogene TRBV3-2) with TRBJ2-1; 8 nucleotides align to TRBD2. Trimming cost V 4 bases and J 7 bases; bases outside gene matches: 6. This CDR3 contains 14 residues. The germline CDR1 and CDR2 sequences are LGHDT and YNNKEL (reference sequence). The CDR3 is CASSPGLGLNEQFF. The CDR3 DNA reads TGTGCCAGCAGCCCGGGACTAGGGTTGAATGAGCAGTTCTTC.

The chain couples TRBV7-2 to TRBJ2-2; D is unclear. Trimming cost V 3 bases and J 5 bases, with 10 bases left between them. The germline CDR1 and CDR2 sequences are SGHTA and FQGNSA. The CDR3 spans 14 residues. CDR3 nucleotides: TGTGCCAGCAGCTTGACCCTCAGGACCGGGGAGCTGTTTTTT. Protein sequence: CASSLTLRTGELFF.

The chain couples TRBV5-4 to TRBJ2-6; maybe TRBD2 (5 bases). Germline loops: CDR1 SGHNT, CDR2 YYREEE (reference sequence). This CDR3 has 13 amino acids. Between the trimmed V and J ends, which lost 5 bases and 4 bases, there was a span of 7 bases. CDR3 nucleotides: TGTGCCAGCAGGGCGGGCGGGGCCAACGTCCTGACTTTC. Translating gives CASRAGGANVLTF.

This chain connects TRBV4-1 to TRBJ2-3; no firm D call. Per germline, CDR1 MGHRA and CDR2 YSYEKL. CDR3 length: 13 amino acids. V was cut by 2 bases and J by 9 bases, with 12 bases left in between. CDR3 nucleotides: TGCGCCAGCAGCCAACCGGCGTCCCGGACGCAGTATTTT. Protein product: CASSQPASRTQYF.

The V and J genes are TRBV7-9 and TRBJ1-3, with 9 bases that match TRBD1. The germline V gene encodes CDR1 SEHNR and CDR2 FQNEAQ (reference sequence). The CDR3 covers 18 residues. After removal of 7 bases from V and 0 bases from J, the junction contained 13 bases not matched to a gene. The CDR3 sequence is CASNSAIWDRDSGNTIYF. The CDR3 nucleotides are TGTGCCAGCAACTCCGCGATATGGGACAGGGACTCTGGAAACACCATATATTTT.